The clone carrying this TCR beta chain appeared once. What it recognizes is unknown. Libraries were prepared by immunoSEQ multiplex PCR; TCRdb keeps only in-frame clonotypes and omits some of them. The sample yields 550,000 to 850,000 clones, 55% to 80% seen once. V was clipped by 7 bases and J by 7 bases; unmatched bases: 6. The CDR3 spans 13 residues. Germline CDR1 reads LNHDA; CDR2 reads SQIVND (reference sequence). The data were obtained in a study of shared clonotypes between healthy human individuals. Across the whole study: Each donor's CD8 memory used one plate, CD8 naive two, each CD4 subset three. Whole-study findings and limits: Genetic and exposure-history diversity was limited by the small donor number. Estimated richness was generally greater in naive than memory subsets.

This clonotype was obtained from a woman aged 25 to 39 in good health. Sequencing was carried out using memory CD4+ T cells sorted from blood. As for subset: CD45RA-negative fraction. This chain uses TRBV19 with TRBJ1-5, with TRBD1 matching over 8 bases. CDR3 nucleotide sequence: TGTGCCAGTAACCTGGACAGGGACCAGCCCCAGCATTTT. It translates to CASNLDRDQPQHF.